This paragraph covers one TCR beta chain sequence. Germline loops: CDR1 SEHNR, CDR2 FQNEAQ (reference sequence). This CDR3 is 16 amino acids long. This specimen comes from a study of monozygotic twins with inflammatory bowel disease. Each CDR3 protein gets one entry in TCRdb, which reprocessed the 5' RACE reads and gives no DNA. This listing includes approximately 330,000 distinct CDR3 sequences. This TCR was sampled from a human donor with ulcerative colitis or Crohn's disease, or a healthy co-twin of an affected twin (not recorded which). The genes are TRBV7-9 and TRBJ2-5; no DNA is available, so the TRBD1 call from TCRdb remains unchecked. Sample: blood. The CDR3 protein is CASSSRTGRVEETQYF.